Listed below are T cell receptor beta chains from one sample, sequenced in a study of blood T cell repertoires in COVID-19. This table comes from immunoSEQ multiplex PCR, and its TCRdb copy is limited to in-frame clones, with some not included. The repertoire consists of more than 65,000 clones, with approximately 90% occurring once and the leading ten covering around 6.3%. The sample comprised peripheral blood. These receptors originate from a woman aged 50 to 60 with acute or convalescent COVID-19. CDR3s include the opening cysteine and the closing phenylalanine or tryptophan.

v_call | cdr3_aa
TRBV30 | CAWGLRTQYF
TRBV9 | CASSVGTVNEQFF
TRBV19 | CASSIRSATNEQFF
TRBV19 | CASSPQGATNEKLFF
TRBV7-2 | CASSSGGGRRTNEKLFF
TRBV5-1 | CASSLASGGNTIYF
TRBV20-1 | CSAREGDTQYF
TRBV29-1 | CSVLSGGPNEQYF
TRBV28 | CASSFGSFGGNTIYF
TRBV14 | CASSPINLRDTVREQYF
TRBV3-1/TRBV3-2 | CASSQGRTQYF
TRBV18 | CASSPYSSGGSYNEQFF
TRBV28 | CASSAGELFF
TRBV5-6 | CASSFLNYGYTF
TRBV2 | CASSESGSSNQPQHF
TRBV28 | CASTLLGGDSNQPQHF
TRBV28 | CASSFFRGDRGYTF
TRBV19 | CASLERGYSNQPQHF
TRBV7-7 | CASSLTGQQETQYF
TRBV11-3 | CASSQTGLIYNEQFF
TRBV10-2 | CASSVGGAGTGELFF
TRBV19 | CASTLRGADSPLHF
TRBV2 | CASAGQPNQPQHF
TRBV9 | CASSLTGTNGELFF
TRBV7-8 | CASSNSLRGTGANVLTF
TRBV9 | CASSDKPTGAPNTEAFF
TRBV6-5 | CASSYRDNQPQHF
TRBV6-2/TRBV6-3 | CASSHNNKENGYTF
TRBV30 | CAWIPLAGGYNEQFF
TRBV2 | CASSRLNSNQPQHF
TRBV28 | CASSLTGSLFQPQHF
TRBV10-3 | CAIMGDRQGDEAFF
TRBV3-1/TRBV3-2 | CASSQDSRQPQHF
TRBV2 | CASSMLSGLGNSPLHF
TRBV7-2 | CASSQRGGTNEKLFF
TRBV29-1 | CSVGQGPGANVLTF
TRBV7-3 | CASSLYPSRANTEAFF
TRBV6-2/TRBV6-3 | CASSYGTSGRAYEQYF
TRBV6-2/TRBV6-3 | CASSYSAYGYTF
TRBV13 | CASSKGLRNQPQHF
TRBV27 | CASSSQAGIPYEQYF
TRBV7-2 | CASSLGGGNSPLHF
TRBV27 | CASSSPTRGSSYEQYF
TRBV30 | CASSGGLQETQYF
TRBV18 | CASSPWTGLNTGELFF
TRBV7-6 | CASSSTTSGPTGELFF
TRBV27 | CASSSQSQGNQPQHF
TRBV15 | CATSILKGSYEQYF
TRBV7-9 | CASSRGQETNYGYTF
TRBV7-9 | CASSPLRNEQFF
TRBV5-5 | CASSLGDRFLGYTF
TRBV2 | CASSERQAFYEQYF
TRBV28 | CASSASRLAGTDTQYF
TRBV5-4 | CASSLAGSYEQYF